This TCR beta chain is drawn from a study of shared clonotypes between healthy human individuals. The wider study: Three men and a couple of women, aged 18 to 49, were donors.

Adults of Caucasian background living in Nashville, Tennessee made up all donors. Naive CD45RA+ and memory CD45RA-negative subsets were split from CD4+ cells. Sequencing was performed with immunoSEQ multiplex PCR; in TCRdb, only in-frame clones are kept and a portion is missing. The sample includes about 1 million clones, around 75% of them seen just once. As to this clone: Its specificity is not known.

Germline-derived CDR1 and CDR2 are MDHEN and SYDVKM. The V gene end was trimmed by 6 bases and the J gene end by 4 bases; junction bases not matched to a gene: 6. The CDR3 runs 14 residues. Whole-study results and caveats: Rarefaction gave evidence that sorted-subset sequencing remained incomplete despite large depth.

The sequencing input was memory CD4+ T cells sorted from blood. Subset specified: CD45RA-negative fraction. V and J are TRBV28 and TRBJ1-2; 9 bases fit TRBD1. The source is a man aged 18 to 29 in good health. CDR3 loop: CASRSTGGAYGYTF. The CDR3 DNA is TGTGCCAGCAGGTCTACAGGGGGCGCCTATGGCTACACCTTC.